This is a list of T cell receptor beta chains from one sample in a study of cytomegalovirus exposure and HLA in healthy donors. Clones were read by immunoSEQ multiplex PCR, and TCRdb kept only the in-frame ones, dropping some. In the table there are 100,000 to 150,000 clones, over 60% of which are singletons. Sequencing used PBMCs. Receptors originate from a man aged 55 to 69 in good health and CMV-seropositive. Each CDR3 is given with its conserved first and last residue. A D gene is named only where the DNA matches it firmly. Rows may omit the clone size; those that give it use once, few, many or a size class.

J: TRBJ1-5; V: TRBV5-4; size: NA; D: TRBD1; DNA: TGTGCCAGCAGTGAACAGGGGAGTCAGCCCCAGCATTTT; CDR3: CASSEQGSQPQHF
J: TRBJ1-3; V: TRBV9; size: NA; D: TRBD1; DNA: TGTGCCAGCAGCGTATTGACAGGGGTCACTGGAAACACCATATATTTT; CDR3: CASSVLTGVTGNTIYF
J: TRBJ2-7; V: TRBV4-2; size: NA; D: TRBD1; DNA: TGTGCCAGCAGCCAAGGGGACAGGGATCTACGAGGGCAGTACTTC; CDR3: CASSQGDRDLRGQYF
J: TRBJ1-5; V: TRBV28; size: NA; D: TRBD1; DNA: TGTGCCAGCAGTACGAACTGGGGACAGGGGGCGCGCTCGGGGCAGCCCCAGCATTTT; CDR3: CASSTNWGQGARSGQPQHF
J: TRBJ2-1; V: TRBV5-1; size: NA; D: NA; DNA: TGCGCCAGCAGCCCCCGAGGCGGGGGCACTTACAATGAGCAGTTCTTC; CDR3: CASSPRGGGTYNEQFF
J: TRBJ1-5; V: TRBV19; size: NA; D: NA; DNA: TGTGCCAGTAGTATGGCGACTTCCCAGCCCCAGCATTTT; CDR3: CASSMATSQPQHF
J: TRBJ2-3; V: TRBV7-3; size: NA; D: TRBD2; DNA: TGTGCCAGCAGCCCCTCGGGGGGGGGCGATAGCACAGATACGCAGTATTTT; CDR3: CASSPSGGGDSTDTQYF
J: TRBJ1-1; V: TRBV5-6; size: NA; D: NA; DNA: TGTGCCAGCAGCACGAGGACGGACATGAACACTGAAGCTTTCTTT; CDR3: CASSTRTDMNTEAFF
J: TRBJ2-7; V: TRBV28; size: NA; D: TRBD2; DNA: TGTGCCAGCAGCACTCCGACTTCGGCGGGGGGATTCAGGAAGCAGTACTTC; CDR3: CASSTPTSAGGFRKQYF
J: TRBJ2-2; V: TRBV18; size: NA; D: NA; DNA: TGTGCCAGCTCACCATTTCAGCAGGGTGGAACCGGGGAGCTGTTTTTT; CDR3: CASSPFQQGGTGELFF
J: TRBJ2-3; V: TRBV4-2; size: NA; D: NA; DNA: TGTGCCAGCAGCCAAGTAGAGAATACGCAGTATTTT; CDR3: CASSQVENTQYF
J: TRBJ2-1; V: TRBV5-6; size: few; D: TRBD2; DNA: TGTGCCAGCAGCCCTCTGACAAGAGGCGGGGGGGTCAATGAGCAGTTCTTC; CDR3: CASSPLTRGGGVNEQFF
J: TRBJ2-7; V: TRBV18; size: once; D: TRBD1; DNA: TGTGCCAGCCCCGGATCCCAGGGACAGGTGACCTACGAGCAGTACTTC; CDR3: CASPGSQGQVTYEQYF
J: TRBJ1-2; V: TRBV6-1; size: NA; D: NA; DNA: TGTGCCAGCAGTGAAGAGGGTGGCCAGATGGGGCTTTATGGCTACACCTTC; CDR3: CASSEEGGQMGLYGYTF
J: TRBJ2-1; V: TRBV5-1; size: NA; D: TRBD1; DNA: TGCGCCAGCAGCCCGGCTAGGGACAGGGGATACAATGAGCAGTTCTTC; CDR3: CASSPARDRGYNEQFF
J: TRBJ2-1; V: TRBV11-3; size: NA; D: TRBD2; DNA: TGTGCCAGCAGCTCCAGAGCTAGCGGTGTGCCTCACAATGAGCAGTTCTTC; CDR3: CASSSRASGVPHNEQFF
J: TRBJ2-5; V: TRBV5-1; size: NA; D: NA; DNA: TGCGCCAGCCGTCTTTTAGAGACCCAGTACTTC; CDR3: CASRLLETQYF
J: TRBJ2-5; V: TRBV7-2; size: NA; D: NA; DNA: TGTGCCAGCAGCTTAGGCAGTTGGGAGACCCAGTACTTC; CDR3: CASSLGSWETQYF
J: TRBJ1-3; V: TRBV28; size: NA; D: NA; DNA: TGTGCCAGCAGTTCGCCCCCTGGTTCGTCGGCCATATATTTT; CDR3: CASSSPPGSSAIYF
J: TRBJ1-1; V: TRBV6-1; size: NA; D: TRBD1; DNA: TGTGCCACCAAGACAGGGGTATTGAGCACTGAAGCTTTCTTT; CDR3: CATKTGVLSTEAFF
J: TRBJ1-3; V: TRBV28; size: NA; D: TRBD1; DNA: TGTGCCAGCAGTGTAGAGGGGACAGGATACTCTGGAAACACCATATATTTT; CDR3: CASSVEGTGYSGNTIYF
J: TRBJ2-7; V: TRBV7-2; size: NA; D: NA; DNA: TGTGCCAGCAGCTTCGGTGGGGCGTCCTACGAGCAGTACTTC; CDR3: CASSFGGASYEQYF
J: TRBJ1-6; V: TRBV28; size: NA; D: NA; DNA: TGTGCCAGCAGTCCTCTAGACTCCAACCATAATTCACCCCTCCACTTT; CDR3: CASSPLDSNHNSPLHF
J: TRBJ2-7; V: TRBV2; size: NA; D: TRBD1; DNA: TGTGCCAGCAGTGAAGCTAGACCGGGACAGGGGTCCTACGAGCAGTACTTC; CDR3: CASSEARPGQGSYEQYF
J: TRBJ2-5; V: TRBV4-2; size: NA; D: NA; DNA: TGTGCCAGCAGCCAAGACGGACTTCTCATTGAGACCCAGTACTTC; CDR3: CASSQDGLLIETQYF
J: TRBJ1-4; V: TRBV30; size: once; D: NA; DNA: TGTGCCTGGAGCCCAGGGGAGGGTGAAAAACTGTTTTTT; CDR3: CAWSPGEGEKLFF
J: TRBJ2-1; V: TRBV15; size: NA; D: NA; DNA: TGTGCCACCAGCAGAGGCGAGAGCTCCTACAATGAGCAGTTCTTC; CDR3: CATSRGESSYNEQFF
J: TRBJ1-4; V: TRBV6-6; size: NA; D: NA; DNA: TGTGCCAGCAGTTACTCCTCGGGGGGAAAACTGTTTTTT; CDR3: CASSYSSGGKLFF
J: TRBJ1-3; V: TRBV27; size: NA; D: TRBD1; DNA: TGTGCCAGCAGTATAAGGACAGGGGGGTACACCATATATTTT; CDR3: CASSIRTGGYTIYF
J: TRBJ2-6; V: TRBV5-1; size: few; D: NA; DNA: TGCGCCAGCAGCCTGGACTTTTCCTCTGGGGCCAACGTCCTGACTTTC; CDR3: CASSLDFSSGANVLTF
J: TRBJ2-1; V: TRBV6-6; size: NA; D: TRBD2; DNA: TGTGCCAGCAGGGTAGCGGGGGGGCCTTCGGGTGAGCAGTTCTTC; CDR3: CASRVAGGPSGEQFF
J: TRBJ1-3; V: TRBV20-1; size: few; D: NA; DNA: TGCAGTGCTACACATTCAAACACCATATATTTT; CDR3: CSATHSNTIYF
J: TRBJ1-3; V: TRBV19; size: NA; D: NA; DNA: TGTGCCAGTATCCAGGACTTTGGACGAAACACCATATATTTT; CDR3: CASIQDFGRNTIYF
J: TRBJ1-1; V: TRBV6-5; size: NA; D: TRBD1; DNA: TGTGCCAGCAGGCCCGAGGGGGCTCGTACTGAAGCTTTCTTT; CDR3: CASRPEGARTEAFF
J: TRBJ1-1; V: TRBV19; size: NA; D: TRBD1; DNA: TGTGCCAGTAGTACCCCCCCGGGACAGTTGAACACTGAAGCTTTCTTT; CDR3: CASSTPPGQLNTEAFF
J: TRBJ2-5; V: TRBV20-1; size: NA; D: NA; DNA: TGCAGTCCCACGGGGTCGGAGACCCAGTACTTC; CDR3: CSPTGSETQYF
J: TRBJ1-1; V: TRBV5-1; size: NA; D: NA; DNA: TGCGCCAGCAGCTCTTCATGGGTTAGGGGCACTGAAGCTTTCTTT; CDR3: CASSSSWVRGTEAFF
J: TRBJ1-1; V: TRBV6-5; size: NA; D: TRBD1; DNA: TGTGCCAGCAGTGAATTCGAACAGGGGGCTCGGGCTTTCTTT; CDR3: CASSEFEQGARAFF
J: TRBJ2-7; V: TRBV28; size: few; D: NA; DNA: TGTGCCAGCTTTCGGACAGCGAACGAGCAGTACTTC; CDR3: CASFRTANEQYF
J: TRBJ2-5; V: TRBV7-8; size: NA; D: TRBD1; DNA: TGTGCCTCCGGGGCGGGACAGGGGCCTTCAGAGACCCAGTACTTC; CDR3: CASGAGQGPSETQYF
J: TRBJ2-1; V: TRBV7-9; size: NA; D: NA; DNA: TGTTCCAGCAGCTTGCAGTACAATGAGCAGTTCTTC; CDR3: CSSSLQYNEQFF
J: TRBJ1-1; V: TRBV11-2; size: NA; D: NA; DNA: TGTGCCAGCAGCTTAATAGCCCCCGGAACGATGAACACTCAAGCTTTCTTT; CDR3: CASSLIAPGTMNTQAFF
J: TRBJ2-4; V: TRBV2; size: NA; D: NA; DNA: TGTGCCAGCAGGGTAACTCTAGCCAAAAACATTCAGTACTTC; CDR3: CASRVTLAKNIQYF
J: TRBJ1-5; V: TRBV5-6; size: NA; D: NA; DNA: TGTGCCAGCAGCTTGAACAGGGTGCACAATCAGCCCCAGCATTTT; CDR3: CASSLNRVHNQPQHF
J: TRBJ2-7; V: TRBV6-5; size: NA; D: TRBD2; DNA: TGTGCCACCACCGGGGGAGGGGCCGAGCAGTACTTC; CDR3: CATTGGGAEQYF